This TCR beta chain was observed in a study of T-cell memory formation after mild COVID-19. The CDR3 is 13 residues long. In germline, CDR1 is DFQATT, CDR2 SNEGSKA (reference sequence). The germline V and J ends were trimmed by 3 bases and 5 bases, with 13 bases remaining between them. Constant-segment primers were used for 5'RACE, and the resulting TCR alpha and TCR beta cDNA libraries carried sample barcodes and UMIs. MiXCR, run by TCRdb on the 5' RACE reads, gives a single entry per CDR3 protein. The sample records 260,000 or so distinct CDR3 sequences, over 15% being singletons. This clonotype was counted only a few times. Its antigen is not known. Study-level results: Pre-infection memory showed some responding clones, and this suggested that cross-reactive memory joined.

Sequencing used PBMCs or a T cell subset sorted from them (not recorded which). The clonotype was recovered from a man aged 18 to 29 who had mild COVID-19 (a few samples of this study predate the infection). Cell type and time point are not known. The rearrangement joins TRBV20-1 to TRBJ2-5; possibly TRBD2 for D (6 bases). This CDR3 is CSASSGAGETQYF. Here the CDR3 DNA reads TGCAGTGCTAGTTCTGGGGCGGGGGAGACCCAGTACTTC.